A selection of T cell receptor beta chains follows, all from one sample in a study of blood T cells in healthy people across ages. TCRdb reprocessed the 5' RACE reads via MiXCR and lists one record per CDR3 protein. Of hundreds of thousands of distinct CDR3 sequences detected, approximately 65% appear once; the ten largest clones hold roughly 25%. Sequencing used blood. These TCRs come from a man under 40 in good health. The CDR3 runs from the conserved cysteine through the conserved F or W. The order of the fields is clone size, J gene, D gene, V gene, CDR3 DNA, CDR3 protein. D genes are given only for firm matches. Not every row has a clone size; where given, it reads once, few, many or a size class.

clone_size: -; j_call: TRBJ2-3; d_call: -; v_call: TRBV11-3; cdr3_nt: TGTGCCAGCAGCTTAAGTTGGAGAGATACGCAGTATTTT; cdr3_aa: CASSLSWRDTQYF
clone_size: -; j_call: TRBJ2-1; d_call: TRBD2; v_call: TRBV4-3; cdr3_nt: TGCGCCAGCAGCCAAGGTCCGGGGACTAGTCGGTTCGATGAGCAGTTCTTC; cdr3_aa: CASSQGPGTSRFDEQFF
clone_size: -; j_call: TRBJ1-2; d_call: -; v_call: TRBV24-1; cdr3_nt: TGTGCCACCAGTGATTGGCTAGGAGGGACACGAGGCTACACCTTC; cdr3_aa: CATSDWLGGTRGYTF
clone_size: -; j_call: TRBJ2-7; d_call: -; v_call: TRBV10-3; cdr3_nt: TGTGCCATCAGCGTCGGGGCTATAAATGAGCAGTACTTC; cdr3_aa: CAISVGAINEQYF
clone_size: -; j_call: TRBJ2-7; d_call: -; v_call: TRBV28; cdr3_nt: TGTGCCAGCAGTCCGCACGGCGAGCAGTACTTC; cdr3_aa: CASSPHGEQYF
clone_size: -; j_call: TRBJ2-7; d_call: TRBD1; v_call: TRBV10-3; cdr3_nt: TGTGCCACCACGCCGAATGACAGGGCTTCCTACGAGCAGTACTTC; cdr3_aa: CATTPNDRASYEQYF
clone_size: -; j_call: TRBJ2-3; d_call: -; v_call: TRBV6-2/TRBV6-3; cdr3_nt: TGTGCCAGCAGTTATTACCGAAAGACCACAGATACGCAGTATTTT; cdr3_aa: CASSYYRKTTDTQYF
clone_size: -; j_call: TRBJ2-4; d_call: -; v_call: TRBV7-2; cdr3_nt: TGTGCCAGCAGCTTACGCAGAACAGAAGACATTCAGTACTTC; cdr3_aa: CASSLRRTEDIQYF
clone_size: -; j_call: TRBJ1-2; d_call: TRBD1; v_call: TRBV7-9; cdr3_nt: TGTGCCAGCGCTTCGGACAGGGTTGGTGGCTACACCTTC; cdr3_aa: CASASDRVGGYTF
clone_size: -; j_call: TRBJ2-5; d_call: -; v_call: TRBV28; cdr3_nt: TGTGCCAGCAGTCCCCTGGACAGAAGCGGGCTGTACTTC; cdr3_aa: CASSPLDRSGLYF
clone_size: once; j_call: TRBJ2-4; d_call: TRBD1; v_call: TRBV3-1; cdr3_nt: TGTGCCAGCAGCCAAGAGGGACAGGGGAACAAAAACATTCAGTACTTC; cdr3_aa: CASSQEGQGNKNIQYF
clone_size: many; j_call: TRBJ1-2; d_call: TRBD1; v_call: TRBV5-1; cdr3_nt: TGCGCCAGCAGCCCTCAGGGGGACTATGGCTACACCTTC; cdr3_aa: CASSPQGDYGYTF
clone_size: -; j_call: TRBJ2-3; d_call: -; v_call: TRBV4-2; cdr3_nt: TGTACCAGTAGCCCGGATCCCGGCGGAACAGATACGCAGTATTTT; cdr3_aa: CTSSPDPGGTDTQYF
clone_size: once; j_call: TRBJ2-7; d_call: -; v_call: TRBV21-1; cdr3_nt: TGTGCCAGCAGCAATAAAGACAGCGCCTACGAGCAGTACTTC; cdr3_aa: CASSNKDSAYEQYF
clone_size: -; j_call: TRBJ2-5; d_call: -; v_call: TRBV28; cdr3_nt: TGTGCCAGCAGGAGGGGGGGTGATGACCAAGAGACCCAGTACTTC; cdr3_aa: CASRRGGDDQETQYF
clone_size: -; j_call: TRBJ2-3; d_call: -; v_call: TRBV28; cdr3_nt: TGTGCCAGCAGTGGTCTCACAGATGCGCAGTATTTT; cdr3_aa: CASSGLTDAQYF
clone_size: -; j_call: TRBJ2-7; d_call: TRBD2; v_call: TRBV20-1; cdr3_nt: TGCAGTGCTAACAGCGGGGGCACCTACGAGCAGTACTTC; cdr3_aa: CSANSGGTYEQYF
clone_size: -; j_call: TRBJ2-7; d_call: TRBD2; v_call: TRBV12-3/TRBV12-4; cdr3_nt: TGTACCAGCAGTACGTTAGCGGGGAGCGAGCAGTACTTC; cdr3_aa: CTSSTLAGSEQYF
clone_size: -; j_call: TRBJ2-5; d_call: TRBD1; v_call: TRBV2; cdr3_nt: TGTGCCAGCAGGGACAGGGACAAGACCCAGTACTTC; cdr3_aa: CASRDRDKTQYF
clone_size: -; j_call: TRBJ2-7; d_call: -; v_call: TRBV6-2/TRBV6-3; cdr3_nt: TGTGCCAGCACCCCTCCCTCCGCGGGCGAGCAGTACTTC; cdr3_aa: CASTPPSAGEQYF
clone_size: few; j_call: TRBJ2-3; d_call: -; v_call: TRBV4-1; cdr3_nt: TGCGCCAGCAGCCAAGAGAAGGGACGAACAGATACGCAGTATTTT; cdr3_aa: CASSQEKGRTDTQYF
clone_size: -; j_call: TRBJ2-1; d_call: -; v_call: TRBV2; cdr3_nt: TGTGCCAGCAGTGAGCTGGGCAGGGGAAACTACAATGAGCAGTTCTTC; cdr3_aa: CASSELGRGNYNEQFF
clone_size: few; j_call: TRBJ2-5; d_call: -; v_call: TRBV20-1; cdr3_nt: TGCAGTGCCAAATACAGTGCTGACCCCCAAGAGACCCAGTACTTC; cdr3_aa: CSAKYSADPQETQYF
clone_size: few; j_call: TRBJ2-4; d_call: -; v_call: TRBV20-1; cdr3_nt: TGCAGTGCTGCCAGGACAGACCAGGGGCAGTACTTC; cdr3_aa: CSAARTDQGQYF
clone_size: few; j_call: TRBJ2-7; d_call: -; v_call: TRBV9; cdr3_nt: TGTGCCAGCAGCGTCTCCAGCGGGTCTTCCTACGAGCAGTACTTC; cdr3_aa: CASSVSSGSSYEQYF
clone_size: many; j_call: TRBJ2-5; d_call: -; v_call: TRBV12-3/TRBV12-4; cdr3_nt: TGTGCCAGCAGTTTAGGCAGGGGCCAAGAGACCCAGTACTTC; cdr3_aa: CASSLGRGQETQYF
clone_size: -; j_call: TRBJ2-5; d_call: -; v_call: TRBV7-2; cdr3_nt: TGTGCCAGTAGCCCAAGGATCGCGTTGCGAGAGACCCAGTACTTC; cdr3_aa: CASSPRIALRETQYF
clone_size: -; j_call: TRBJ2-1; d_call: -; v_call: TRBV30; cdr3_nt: TGTGCCTGGAACCAGTACAATGAGCAGTTCTTC; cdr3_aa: CAWNQYNEQFF
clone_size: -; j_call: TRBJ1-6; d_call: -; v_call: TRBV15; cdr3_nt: TGTGCCACACAGGCCCGGGACGCAAATTCACCCCTCCACTTT; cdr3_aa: CATQARDANSPLHF
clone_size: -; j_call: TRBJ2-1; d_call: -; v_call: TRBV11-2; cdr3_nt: TGTGCCAGCAGCTTGGCCTATCGGGACCTCTACAATGAGCAGTTCTTC; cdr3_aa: CASSLAYRDLYNEQFF
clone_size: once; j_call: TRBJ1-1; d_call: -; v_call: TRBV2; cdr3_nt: TGTGCCAGCACCGAAGGGGGGCAGACCTACACTGAAGCTTTCTTT; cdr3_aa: CASTEGGQTYTEAFF
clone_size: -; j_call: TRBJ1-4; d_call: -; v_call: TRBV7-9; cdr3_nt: TGTGCCAGCAGTAAAACAGGGCCAACTAATGAAAAACTGTTTTTT; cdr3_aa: CASSKTGPTNEKLFF
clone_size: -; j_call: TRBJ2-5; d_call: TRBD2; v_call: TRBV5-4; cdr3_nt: TGTGCCAGCAGCTCTCGGGGGGTCAAGGAGACCCAGTACTTC; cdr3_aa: CASSSRGVKETQYF
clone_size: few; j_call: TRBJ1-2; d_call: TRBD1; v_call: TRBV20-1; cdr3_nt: TGCAGTGCTAGACCCACCGGGACAGGGGGTGGCTACACCTTC; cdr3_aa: CSARPTGTGGGYTF
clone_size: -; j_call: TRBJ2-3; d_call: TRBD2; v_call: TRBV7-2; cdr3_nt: TGTGCCAGCAGCACACGACTAGCGGGGGGTGATACGCAGTATTTT; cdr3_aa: CASSTRLAGGDTQYF
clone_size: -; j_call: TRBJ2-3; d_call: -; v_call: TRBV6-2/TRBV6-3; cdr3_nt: TGTGCCAGCAGCCCTGCGGGTTACACAGATACGCAGTATTTT; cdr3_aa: CASSPAGYTDTQYF
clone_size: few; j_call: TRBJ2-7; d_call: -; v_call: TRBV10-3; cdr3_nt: TGTGCCATCAGTTTACAGGGTGGCGAGCAGTACTTC; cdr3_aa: CAISLQGGEQYF
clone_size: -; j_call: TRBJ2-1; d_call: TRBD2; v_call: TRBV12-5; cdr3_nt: TGTGCTAGTGTCCTTAGCGGGGGCAAATACAATGAGCAGTTCTTC; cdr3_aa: CASVLSGGKYNEQFF
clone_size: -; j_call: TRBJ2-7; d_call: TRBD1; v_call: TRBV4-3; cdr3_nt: TGCGCCAGCAGCCTAAACAGGGGGCGAGACGAGCAGTACTTC; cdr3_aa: CASSLNRGRDEQYF
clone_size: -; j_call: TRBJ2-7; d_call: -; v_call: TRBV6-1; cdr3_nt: TGTGCCAGCAGTGAAGGGCCCGGGAACAACTACGAGCAGTACTTC; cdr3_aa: CASSEGPGNNYEQYF
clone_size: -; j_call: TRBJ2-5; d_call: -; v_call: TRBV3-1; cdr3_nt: TGTGCCAGCAGCCACCCAGGAGGGACCCAGTACTTC; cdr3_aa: CASSHPGGTQYF
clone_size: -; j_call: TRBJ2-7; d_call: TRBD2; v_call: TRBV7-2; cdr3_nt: TGTGCCAGCAGCTTAGGTCCGGGGGGTGCCAGTGAGCAGTACTTC; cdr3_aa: CASSLGPGGASEQYF
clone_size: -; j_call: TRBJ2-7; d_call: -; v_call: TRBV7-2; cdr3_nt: TGTGCCAGCTCAGGGGTTTCGGCGGACGAGCAGTACTTC; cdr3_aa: CASSGVSADEQYF
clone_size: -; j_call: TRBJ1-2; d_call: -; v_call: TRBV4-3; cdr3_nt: TGCGCCAGCAGCCAAGATTGGACCGACAACTATGGCTACACCTTC; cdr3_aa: CASSQDWTDNYGYTF
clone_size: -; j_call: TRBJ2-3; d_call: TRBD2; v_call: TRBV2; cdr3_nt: TGTGCCAGCAGAGGGACTAGCGCGGGCACAGATACGCAGTATTTT; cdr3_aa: CASRGTSAGTDTQYF